The rows below give T cell receptor beta chains drawn from one sample of a study of blood T cell repertoires in COVID-19. The repertoire was sequenced with immunoSEQ multiplex PCR; TCRdb's copy has only in-frame clones and lacks some. Of about 230,000 clones in the sample, 88% are singletons; the top ten hold 2.5%. The sequenced material came from PBMCs or T cells enriched from blood (not recorded which). These receptors came from a woman aged 40 to 50 with acute COVID-19. Both conserved end residues are trimmed from each CDR3. A clone size is listed for some rows: how often the clone was seen (once, few, many), or a class if it is expanded.

j_gene: TRBJ1-5
len: 11
v_gene: TRBV29-1
abundance: .
CDR3aa: SVRTGFDQPQH

j_gene: TRBJ1-2
len: 16
v_gene: TRBV10-2
abundance: .
CDR3aa: ASSEVIKRATLGYGYT

j_gene: TRBJ2-1
len: 11
v_gene: TRBV4-3
abundance: .
CDR3aa: ASSKGQRNEQF

j_gene: TRBJ2-7
len: 11
v_gene: TRBV29-1
abundance: once
CDR3aa: SVRRDRSYEQY

j_gene: TRBJ2-5
len: 12
v_gene: TRBV10-3
abundance: .
CDR3aa: AISESTSQETQY

j_gene: TRBJ1-2
len: 11
v_gene: TRBV29-1
abundance: .
CDR3aa: SAGTGVAYGYT

j_gene: TRBJ2-1
len: 14
v_gene: TRBV9
abundance: .
CDR3aa: ASSLGRAGSYNEQF

j_gene: TRBJ2-1
len: 11
v_gene: TRBV6-2/TRBV6-3
abundance: .
CDR3aa: ASSVSPYIGQF

j_gene: TRBJ1-6
len: 12
v_gene: TRBV5-1
abundance: once
CDR3aa: ASSPGQLNSPLH

j_gene: TRBJ1-4
len: 11
v_gene: TRBV27
abundance: .
CDR3aa: ASGNRGNEKLF

j_gene: TRBJ1-6
len: 15
v_gene: TRBV5-4
abundance: .
CDR3aa: ASSAGQGKVIGSPLH

j_gene: TRBJ1-5
len: 15
v_gene: TRBV30
abundance: few
CDR3aa: AWSVFPLGYSNQPQH

j_gene: TRBJ2-3
len: 13
v_gene: TRBV30
abundance: .
CDR3aa: AWSPGGTSTDTQY

j_gene: TRBJ1-1
len: 10
v_gene: TRBV12-3/TRBV12-4
abundance: .
CDR3aa: ASSLSGAEAF

j_gene: TRBJ2-1
len: 12
v_gene: TRBV19
abundance: .
CDR3aa: ASTKREQYNEQF

j_gene: TRBJ2-2
len: 15
v_gene: TRBV5-1
abundance: .
CDR3aa: ASSYRRVALFTGELF

j_gene: TRBJ1-2
len: 13
v_gene: TRBV6-6
abundance: .
CDR3aa: ASSYSDREVYGYT

j_gene: TRBJ1-5
len: 16
v_gene: TRBV19
abundance: .
CDR3aa: ASTRTLTGLAYNQPQH

j_gene: TRBJ2-1
len: 15
v_gene: TRBV18
abundance: .
CDR3aa: ASSPWAGVNSYNEQF

j_gene: TRBJ1-2
len: 14
v_gene: TRBV5-1
abundance: .
CDR3aa: ASSPGTARPNYGYT

j_gene: TRBJ2-1
len: 14
v_gene: TRBV4-3
abundance: .
CDR3aa: ASSQDLARSYNEQF

j_gene: TRBJ2-1
len: 13
v_gene: TRBV4-3
abundance: .
CDR3aa: ASSQEAGYYNEQF

j_gene: TRBJ2-5
len: 11
v_gene: TRBV4-3
abundance: .
CDR3aa: ASSTRQGETQY

j_gene: TRBJ2-3
len: 13
v_gene: TRBV7-2
abundance: .
CDR3aa: ASSSRDRDPDTQY

j_gene: TRBJ2-5
len: 12
v_gene: TRBV15
abundance: .
CDR3aa: AITLRQDQETQY

j_gene: TRBJ2-6
len: 11
v_gene: TRBV12-3/TRBV12-4
abundance: .
CDR3aa: AGGATGANVLT

j_gene: TRBJ1-1
len: 12
v_gene: TRBV7-6
abundance: .
CDR3aa: ASSPGHGNTEAF

j_gene: TRBJ1-2
len: 10
v_gene: TRBV28
abundance: few
CDR3aa: ASAIQGYGYT

j_gene: TRBJ2-2
len: 15
v_gene: TRBV5-1
abundance: .
CDR3aa: ASSPPFGLGGDGELF

j_gene: TRBJ1-2
len: 12
v_gene: TRBV9
abundance: .
CDR3aa: ASKREEANYGYT

j_gene: TRBJ2-3
len: 13
v_gene: TRBV6-4
abundance: .
CDR3aa: ASSDGGRAADTQY

j_gene: TRBJ2-1
len: 13
v_gene: TRBV4-3
abundance: .
CDR3aa: ASSLGTSHGDEQF

j_gene: TRBJ1-6
len: 13
v_gene: TRBV3-1/TRBV3-2
abundance: .
CDR3aa: ASSQPGQHNSPLH

j_gene: TRBJ2-2
len: 13
v_gene: TRBV6-5
abundance: once
CDR3aa: ASSYGATNTGELF

j_gene: TRBJ2-2
len: 14
v_gene: TRBV19
abundance: .
CDR3aa: ASSDPGQGFIGELF

j_gene: TRBJ1-2
len: 11
v_gene: TRBV14
abundance: .
CDR3aa: ASSQDGFYGYT

j_gene: TRBJ1-4
len: 13
v_gene: TRBV6-5
abundance: .
CDR3aa: ASSLAGATNEKLF

j_gene: TRBJ2-7
len: 9
v_gene: TRBV29-1
abundance: .
CDR3aa: SGRGSYEQY